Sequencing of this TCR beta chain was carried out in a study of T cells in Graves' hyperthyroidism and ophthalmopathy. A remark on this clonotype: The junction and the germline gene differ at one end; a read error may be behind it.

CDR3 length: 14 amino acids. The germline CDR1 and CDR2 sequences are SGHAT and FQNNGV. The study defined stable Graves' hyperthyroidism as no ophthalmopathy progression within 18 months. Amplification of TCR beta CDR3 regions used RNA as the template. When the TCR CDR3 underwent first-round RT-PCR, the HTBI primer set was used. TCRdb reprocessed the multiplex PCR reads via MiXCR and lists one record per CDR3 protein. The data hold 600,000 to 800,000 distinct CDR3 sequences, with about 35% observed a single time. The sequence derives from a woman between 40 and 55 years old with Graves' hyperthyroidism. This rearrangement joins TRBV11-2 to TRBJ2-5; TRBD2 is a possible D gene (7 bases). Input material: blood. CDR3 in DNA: TGTGCCAGCAGTTTAGGGGGGGCGACGGAGACCCAGTACTTC. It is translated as CASSLGGATETQYF. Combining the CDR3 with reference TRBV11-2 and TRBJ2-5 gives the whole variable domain EAGVAQSPRYKIIEKRQSVAFWCNPISGHATLYWYQQILGQGPKLLIQFQNNGVVDDSQLPKDRFSAERLKGVDSTLKIQPAKLEDSAVYLCASSLGGATETQYFGPGTRLLVL.